Below, 3 T cell receptor beta chains from the same sample are listed, as sequenced in a study of beta chain features in type 1 diabetes (dated by TCRdb to 2016 to 2018). Study-level results and caveats: In all four CD4+ subsets, TCRB CDR3 length was moderately but significantly shorter in type 1 diabetes patients.

These receptors have no known antigen. The library relied on the immunoSEQ multiplex PCR assay. The High Capacity cDNA Reverse Transcription Kit was used to reverse transcribe all of the isolated RNA, meaning that expressed TCRB transcripts were what got sequenced. Here the immuneACCESS table is served through TCRdb, limited to in-frame sequences with V and J called. Missing clones are a known gap in these copies; in checked studies unresolved V genes cover under half, and the rest lacks a known reason. The sample data list hundreds of thousands of clones, and about an eighth of these were observed just once. Jointly, the top ten make up nearly 0.04% of the sample. The sample was naive CD4+ T cells from blood. The sample's cell subset or site label, in plain terms: true naive CD4+ T cells. The receptors here all came from a young man with type 1 diabetes.

The chain combines TRBV7-9 with TRBJ1-1, with 7 bases matching TRBD1. CDR3 length: 13 residues. The trim removed 5 bases at V and 5 bases at J, leaving 5 bases unmatched. CDR1 is SEHNR, CDR2 FQNEAQ, per germline (reference sequence). CDR3: CASSLGGETEAFF. CDR3 DNA sequence: TGTGCCAGCAGCCTAGGGGGCGAAACTGAAGCTTTCTTT.

This clone was seen only a few times. This chain joins TRBV7-2 and TRBJ1-2; possible D gene TRBD1, 5 bases. V lost 2 bases and J lost 3, with 16 bases in between. The CDR3 is made up of 16 amino acids. Germline lookup yields CDR1 SGHTA and CDR2 FQGNSA. The CDR3 nucleotides are TGTGCCAGCAGCTTAATGCCGAGGGGAAAGGACTATGGCTACACCTTC. This encodes CASSLMPRGKDYGYTF.

The V gene is TRBV28, the J gene TRBJ2-2; 12 nucleotides match TRBD1. V shed 5 bases, J shed 10 bases, and the junction held 8 bases outside the gene matches. This CDR3 is built from 15 residues. Looked up from germline, CDR1 is MDHEN and CDR2 is SYDVKM. The DNA of the CDR3 is TGTGCCAGCAGTACCGCCGGGACAGGGGGCATGGAGCTGTTTTTT. It codes for CASSTAGTGGMELFF.